A single sample gave rise to the 22 T cell receptor beta chains below, sequenced in a study of cytomegalovirus exposure and HLA in healthy donors. The PCR had 60 Vbeta and 13 Jbeta primers. The assay was immunoSEQ multiplex PCR, and TCRdb's table has in-frame clones only and misses some. The data contain 110,000 or so clones, about 78% of them singletons. The sequencing input was PBMCs. These TCRs come from a woman aged 25 to 39 in good health and CMV-seropositive.

The rearrangement joins TRBV9 to TRBJ2-3; 12 bases are shared with TRBD2. The CDR3 is 16 residues long. With V trimmed by 4 bases and J by 3 bases, 6 bases remained unmatched. Germline values: CDR1 SGDLS, CDR2 YYNGEE. CDR3 nucleotide sequence: TGTGCCAGCAGCCCTACTAGCGGGGGGCCTACAGATACGCAGTATTTT. This translates into CASSPTSGGPTDTQYF.

There are a few counts of this clone. V is TRBV15 and J is TRBJ1-5, with TRBD1 as a possible D gene (5 bases). Trimming stripped 8 bases from V and 3 bases from J, with 8 bases between. The CDR3 runs to 12 residues. In germline, CDR1 is LNHNV, CDR2 YYDKDF (reference sequence). DNA for the CDR3: TGTGCCACCGGGGCGGACAATCAGCCCCAGCATTTT. It specifies CATGADNQPQHF.

The rearrangement joins TRBV4-1 to TRBJ2-5; TRBD2 matches at 12 bases. The J call may be in error: the DNA end matches TRBJ2-7 better. Germline V gene data show CDR1 as MGHRA and CDR2 as YSYEKL. There are 13 residues in the CDR3. CDR3 nucleotides: TGCGCCAGCAGCCGACTAGCGGGAGTCGAGCAGTACTTC. Encoded protein: CASSRLAGVEQYF.

The chain couples TRBV7-2 to TRBJ2-1; TRBD2 agrees at 14 bases. Losses at the gene ends were 3 bases for V and 5 bases for J; bases not matched to a gene: 6. Germline V gives CDR1 SGHTA, CDR2 FQGNSA. The CDR3 is made up of 17 amino acids. CDR3 coding DNA: TGTGCCAGCAGCTTCTCTGAGGGACTAGCGGGGGACAATGAGCAGTTCTTC. Translation gives CASSFSEGLAGDNEQFF.

The chain links TRBV5-5 to TRBJ1-5, with 7 positions matching TRBD1. The CDR3 has 15 amino acids. Germline CDR1 SGHKS, CDR2 YYEKEE (reference sequence). J lost 3 bases, V lost 2 bases, and 5 bases had no gene match. The chain's CDR3 is CASSFTGVDNQPQHF. Here the CDR3 DNA reads TGTGCCAGCAGCTTTACAGGGGTTGACAATCAGCCCCAGCATTTT.

The V gene is TRBV6-5, the J gene TRBJ1-6; D perhaps matches TRBD1 (6 bases). The V end was cut by 5 bases, the J end by 6 bases, with 11 bases between. The V gene's germline CDR1 is MNHEY and CDR2 SVGAGI. The CDR3 contains 14 residues. The CDR3 bases are TGTGCCAGCAGTAGGGGACATAGTAATTCACCCCTCCACTTT. Translation gives CASSRGHSNSPLHF.

V and J are TRBV7-6 and TRBJ2-2; 7 bases agree with TRBD2. Looked up from germline, CDR1 is SGHVS and CDR2 is FNYEAQ. This CDR3 is built from 15 residues. V lost 2 bases, J lost 4 bases, and 4 bases stayed unmatched. The CDR3 protein is CASSLMGGGTGELFF. The CDR3 bases are TGTGCCAGCAGCTTAATGGGGGGGGGCACCGGGGAGCTGTTTTTT.

J is TRBJ2-3 and V is TRBV2; D ambiguous. CDR3 length equals 14 residues. Germline CDR1 reads SNHLY; CDR2 reads FYNNEI. Trimming took off 9 bases at V and 0 bases at J, with 13 bases between the two ends. CDR3: CAREKKTSTDTQYF. As DNA, the CDR3 is TGTGCCAGAGAGAAGAAAACTAGCACAGATACGCAGTATTTT.

V usage is TRBV12-5 and J usage is TRBJ1-2; the D gene is possibly TRBD1 (5 bases). Trimming stripped 1 base from V and 2 bases from J, with 11 bases between. The CDR3 length is 15 residues. Germline CDR1 is LGHNT and CDR2 is FRNRAP. The CDR3 DNA follows: TGTGCTAGTGGTTTGGGTTTGACAGCGAACTATGGCTACACCTTC. Translated: CASGLGLTANYGYTF.

This chain uses TRBV4-2 with TRBJ2-1; TRBD2 matches at 10 bases. This CDR3 has 14 amino acids. J was trimmed by 8 bases and V by 6 bases; bases with no gene match: 7. Germline CDR1 and CDR2: LGHNA and YNFKEQ. CDR3 coding DNA: TGTGCCAGCAGAGGTCTAGCGGGAGTCGATGAGCAGTTCTTC. This translates into CASRGLAGVDEQFF.

The DNA of the CDR3 is TGTGCCAGCAGCCGGGGGGGGACAGGGGGCGCGGAGACCCAGTACTTC. It specifies CASSRGGTGGAETQYF. The chain carries TRBV7-9 and TRBJ2-5, with TRBD1 identical over 12 bases. With V trimmed by 5 bases and J by 5 bases, 9 bases remained unmatched. Germline V gene data show CDR1 as SEHNR and CDR2 as FQNEAQ (reference sequence). This CDR3 region has 16 residues.

V is TRBV19 and J is TRBJ1-6; 7 nucleotides align to TRBD1. CDR1 LNHDA and CDR2 SQIVND come from the germline V gene (reference sequence). This CDR3 is 16 amino acids long. V shed 6 bases and J 4 bases; nucleotides not matched to a gene: 9. CDR3 protein: CASRPKPGQYNSPLHF. The CDR3 coding sequence is TGTGCCAGTAGACCTAAACCGGGACAGTATAATTCACCCCTCCACTTT.

This chain uses TRBV30 with TRBJ2-3, with a possible D match to TRBD1 (5 bases). V lost 7 bases, J lost 1 base, and 12 bases lay in between. Germline loops: CDR1 GTSNPN, CDR2 SVGIG (reference sequence). CDR3 length: 13 residues. The CDR3 here is CASQGGGTDTQYF. In DNA form, the CDR3 reads TGTGCCTCTCAGGGTGGGGGCACAGATACGCAGTATTTT.

The V and J genes are TRBV27 and TRBJ2-1; D is perhaps TRBD2 (5 bases). V was clipped by 5 bases and J by 10 bases, with 15 bases between them. The CDR3 contains 13 residues. Germline CDR1 reads MNHEY; CDR2 reads SMNVEV (reference sequence). CDR3 loop: CASSRRAGVEQFF. CDR3 bases: TGTGCCAGCAGTAGAAGGGCGGGCGTCGAGCAGTTCTTC.

The gene calls are TRBV15 and TRBJ1-4; D not resolved. V lost 5 bases, J lost 1 base, and 8 bases lay in between. The V gene's germline CDR1 is LNHNV and CDR2 YYDKDF (reference sequence). This CDR3 has 14 residues. Written as DNA, the CDR3 is TGTGCCACCAGCTTAGAGCTAACTAATGAAAAACTGTTTTTT. Encoded protein: CATSLELTNEKLFF. Full variable domain (remainder filled in from reference TRBV15 and TRBJ1-4): DAMVIQNPRYQVTQFGKPVTLSCSQTLNHNVMYWYQQKSSQAPKLLFHYYDKDFNNEADTPDNFQSRRPNTSFCFLDIRSPGLGDTAMYLCATSLELTNEKLFFGSGTQLSVL.

This chain connects TRBV28 to TRBJ1-1; D is unresolved. The V end lost 5 bases, the J end lost 1 base, and 20 bases lay between the germline ends. CDR1 is MDHEN and CDR2 is SYDVKM in the germline V gene. The CDR3 consists of 17 residues. Here the CDR3 DNA reads TGTGCCAGCAGTCTGCCAGGCCGCAGTGAGCAGAACACTGAAGCTTTCTTT. It is translated as CASSLPGRSEQNTEAFF.

The chain recombines TRBV30 with TRBJ1-2; 7 bases line up with TRBD1. Unmatched junction bases numbered 17, after V lost 5 bases and J lost 5 bases. This CDR3 region has 16 residues. The V gene's germline CDR1 is GTSNPN and CDR2 SVGIG (reference sequence). CDR3 nucleotides: TGTGCCTGGGGACTTGGGACAGCCTCACGCTCGTATGGCTACACCTTC. Amino acids: CAWGLGTASRSYGYTF. Looking up the rest from reference TRBV30 and TRBJ1-2 gives the full variable domain: SQTIHQWPATLVQPVGSPLSLECTVEGTSNPNLYWYRQAAGRGLQLLFYSVGIGQISSEVPQNLSASRPQDRQFILSSKKLLLSDSGFYLCAWGLGTASRSYGYTFGSGTRLTVV.

The gene calls are TRBV10-3 and TRBJ1-1, with D uncertain. CDR1 and CDR2 (germline): ENHRY, SYGVKD. The CDR3 is 13 amino acids. V gave up 3 bases and J gave up 0 bases, with 5 bases separating them. The CDR3 coding sequence is TGTGCCATCAGTGACCAGATGAACACTGAAGCTTTCTTT. Protein product: CAISDQMNTEAFF.

This clone was observed once. The chain is built from TRBV18 and TRBJ1-2; TRBD1 is a possible D gene (5 bases). Trimming left V 5 bases short and J 4 bases short, with 14 bases between. This CDR3 contains 14 residues. Germline CDR1 is KGHSH and CDR2 is LQKENI. The CDR3 coding sequence is TGTGCCAGCTCATCCCAGGGATTTGGCTATGGCTACACCTTC. Encoded protein: CASSSQGFGYGYTF. The complete variable domain, with remaining parts taken from reference TRBV18 and TRBJ1-2, reads NAGVMQNPRHLVRRRGQEARLRCSPMKGHSHVYWYRQLPEEGLKFMVYLQKENIIDESGMPKERFSAEFPKEGPSILRIQQVVRGDSAAYFCASSSQGFGYGYTFGSGTRLTVV.

V gene TRBV6-1 combines with J gene TRBJ2-3, with 10 bases lining up with TRBD2. CDR3 length: 13 amino acids. Germline V gives CDR1 MNHNS, CDR2 SASEGT. The CDR3 DNA is TGTGCGGGGCGGGGACTAGCGCAAGATACGCAGTATTTT. Encoded protein: CAGRGLAQDTQYF.

V is TRBV5-1 and J is TRBJ2-1; D not resolved. From germline, CDR1 is SGHRS and CDR2 YFSETQ. This CDR3 is built from 14 residues. Trimming shortened V by 0 bases and J by 8 bases, and 12 bases separated the two germline ends. CDR3 coding DNA: TGCGCCAGCAGCTTGGGACACCCTCCTGATGAGCAGTTCTTC. Its translation is CASSLGHPPDEQFF.

This clone appeared once. This sequence joins TRBV30 and TRBJ1-2; 7 bases are shared with TRBD1. The CDR3 sequence is 13 residues long. Germline CDR1 and CDR2: GTSNPN and SVGIG (reference sequence). The trim removed 4 bases at V and 5 bases at J, leaving 7 bases unmatched. In DNA, the CDR3 is TGTGCCTGGACCGACCAGGGGGGTTATGGCTACACCTTC. It translates to CAWTDQGGYGYTF.